The 27 T cell receptor beta chains given below trace back to one sample, sequenced in a study of cytotoxic CD8 clonotypes in ibrutinib-treated CLL. TCRdb's copy holds only in-frame clones and misses some; the assay was immunoSEQ multiplex PCR. The table lists around 200,000 clones, about three quarters of them singletons. Specimen: PBMCs, collected after 12 months of ibrutinib treatment. The receptors were gathered from a human donor with chronic lymphocytic leukemia.

V and J are TRBV27 and TRBJ1-4; possible D gene TRBD1, 6 bases. CDR1 and CDR2 (germline): MNHEY, SMNVEV (reference sequence). The CDR3 is 14 residues long. Trimming pared 9 bases from V and 8 bases from J, leaving 19 bases between. The CDR3 DNA sequence: TGTGCCAGTAAAAAAGCAGGGGCGGGGGAAAAACTGTTTTTT. It is translated as CASKKAGAGEKLFF.

The chain joins TRBV9 to TRBJ2-2; perhaps TRBD2 as D (7 bases). The length of the CDR3 is 14 residues. With 2 bases removed from V and 5 bases from J, the gap between germline ends came to 10 bases. Germline CDR1 reads SGDLS; CDR2 reads YYNGEE. The CDR3, as DNA: TGTGCCAGCAGCGTGGGAGGGGGGACCGGGGAGCTGTTTTTT. Amino acid sequence: CASSVGGGTGELFF.

The gene calls are TRBV18 and TRBJ1-2, with D uncertain. This CDR3 is 16 amino acids long. Germline assignment: CDR1 KGHSH and CDR2 LQKENI. V dropped 2 bases and J dropped 2 bases, with 15 bases sitting between them. The CDR3 DNA is TGTGCCAGCTCACCAGGGTTTAGTGCAGGAAACTATGGCTACACCTTC. Its protein is CASSPGFSAGNYGYTF.

The chain links TRBV7-6 to TRBJ1-2; no definite D call. The germline V gene encodes CDR1 SGHVS and CDR2 FNYEAQ. V gave up 0 bases and J gave up 7 bases, with 18 bases separating them. The CDR3 spans 16 residues. The CDR3 DNA reads TGTGCCAGCAGCTTAGCGGGAGGCCCAAAGGGTTTTGGCTACACCTTC. It encodes CASSLAGGPKGFGYTF.

This chain connects TRBV28 to TRBJ1-2; no reliable D call. Germline V CDR1 and CDR2: MDHEN, SYDVKM. The CDR3 spans 13 residues. V dropped 3 bases and J dropped 2 bases, with 7 bases sitting between them. The CDR3 bases are TGTGCCAGCAGTTTCGGCCAGAACTATGGCTACACCTTC. Its protein is CASSFGQNYGYTF.

The chain is built from TRBV11-1 and TRBJ2-7; D unresolved. The V gene lost 5 bases and the J gene lost 0 bases, with 17 bases spanning the gap. Germline V gives CDR1 SGHAT, CDR2 FQDESV (reference sequence). The CDR3 is 16 amino acids. Written as DNA, the CDR3 is TGTGCCAGCAGCCCCTACGGCCCTATTCCCTCCTACGAGCAGTACTTC. It is translated as CASSPYGPIPSYEQYF.

The V gene is TRBV30, the J gene TRBJ1-4, with a tentative D call TRBD1 (6 bases). Germline values: CDR1 GTSNPN, CDR2 SVGIG (reference sequence). The V end lost 4 bases, the J end lost 1 base, and 16 bases lay between the germline ends. This CDR3 has 16 amino acids. The CDR3 DNA reads TGTGCCTGGACCGGAGGGGGGGCGGTAACTAATGAAAAACTGTTTTTT. Its translation: CAWTGGGAVTNEKLFF.

This clone has a handful of counts. The chain carries TRBV5-6 and TRBJ2-3; the D is unclear. The V end was cut by 5 bases, the J end by 14 bases, with 18 bases between. Germline V gene lookup returns CDR1 SGHDT and CDR2 YYEEEE. The CDR3 runs to 12 residues. CDR3: CASSSDTKNGYF. As DNA, the CDR3 is TGTGCCAGCAGTTCTGACACGAAGAATGGGTATTTT.

The chain combines TRBV7-3 with TRBJ1-4; D unresolved. V lost 2 bases, J lost 0 bases, and 10 bases lay in between. Per the germline V gene, CDR1 is SGHTA and CDR2 is FQGTGA. This CDR3 is 16 amino acids long. In nucleotides, the CDR3 is TGTGCCAGCAGCTTACACCGGGCCACAACTAATGAAAAACTGTTTTTT. Amino acids: CASSLHRATTNEKLFF.

This chain uses TRBV5-1 with TRBJ2-7, with 7 bases lining up with TRBD2. Germline CDR1 and CDR2: SGHRS and YFSETQ. V lost 0 bases, J lost 2 bases, and 5 bases stayed unmatched. The length of the CDR3 is 15 residues. CDR3 sequence reads: CASSLVREAPYEQYF. In DNA form, the CDR3 reads TGCGCCAGCAGCTTGGTCCGGGAGGCCCCCTACGAGCAGTACTTC. The whole variable domain, filled in from reference TRBV5-1 and TRBJ2-7, reads KAGVTQTPRYLIKTRGQQVTLSCSPISGHRSVSWYQQTPGQGLQFLFEYFSETQRNKGNFPGRFSGRQFSNSRSEMNVSTLELGDSALYLCASSLVREAPYEQYFGPGTRLTVT.

The rearrangement joins TRBV5-6 to TRBJ1-5, with 9 bases aligning to TRBD1. The V segment lost 4 bases and the J segment 0 bases; nucleotides outside the gene matches: 5. Germline-derived CDR1 and CDR2 are SGHDT and YYEEEE. CDR3 size: 16 residues. CDR3 loop: CASSGRGQGSNQPQHF. The DNA of the CDR3 is TGTGCCAGCAGCGGCAGGGGACAGGGTAGCAATCAGCCCCAGCATTTT.

The V gene is TRBV12-5, the J gene TRBJ2-2; 9 bases map to TRBD2. The CDR3 is 15 amino acids. V trimming: 6 bases; J trimming: 6 bases; junction bases outside the gene matches: 8. Germline V gives CDR1 LGHNT, CDR2 FRNRAP. CDR3 sequence: CASGLGTSRPGELFF. The CDR3, as DNA: TGTGCTAGTGGACTTGGGACTAGCCGTCCCGGGGAGCTGTTTTTT.

Concerning this clone: Relative to the germline gene, one junction end is altered; a read error may explain this. This chain connects TRBV11-2 to TRBJ2-7, with 8 bases that match TRBD1. There are 13 residues in the CDR3. Germline V CDR1 and CDR2: SGHAT, FQNNGV. The CDR3 sequence: CASSLEFRTGKDF. The CDR3, as DNA: TGTGCCAGCAGCTTAGAGTTTCGGACAGGGAAGGACTTC. The complete variable domain, with remaining parts taken from reference TRBV11-2 and TRBJ2-7, reads EAGVAQSPRYKIIEKRQSVAFWCNPISGHATLYWYQQILGQGPKLLIQFQNNGVVDDSQLPKDRFSAERLKGVDSTLKIQPAKLEDSAVYLCASSLEFRTGKDFGPGTRLTVT.

J is TRBJ1-5 and V is TRBV7-2; tentative D call: TRBD1 (6 bases). The germline V gene encodes CDR1 SGHTA and CDR2 FQGNSA. This CDR3 has 15 residues. V was shortened by 1 base and J by 3 bases, with 10 bases between the two germline ends. The DNA for the CDR3 is TGTGCCAGCAGCTTAGGGCGACAGGACAATCAGCCCCAGCATTTT. It translates to CASSLGRQDNQPQHF.

The rearrangement joins TRBV29-1 to TRBJ2-5; D might be TRBD2 (6 bases). The ends were cut back, 5 bases at V and 4 bases at J, with 14 bases in the middle. There are 13 residues in the CDR3. Germline CDR1 is SQVTM and CDR2 is ANQGSEA. CDR3 sequence: CSVYKRAGETQYF. CDR3 nucleotide sequence: TGCAGCGTTTACAAGCGAGCGGGAGAGACCCAGTACTTC.

A few counts support this clone. This chain joins TRBV30 and TRBJ2-7, with 9 positions matching TRBD1. Germline CDR1 GTSNPN, CDR2 SVGIG (reference sequence). V trimming: 0 bases; J trimming: 3 bases; junction bases outside the gene matches: 3. CDR3 length: 14 residues. CDR3 sequence reads: CAWSVAGQGYEQYF. The CDR3 region has the DNA TGTGCCTGGAGTGTAGCGGGACAGGGCTACGAGCAGTACTTC.

The chain uses TRBV4-1 and TRBJ1-5, with TRBD1 matching over 9 bases. The V and J ends lost 3 bases and 5 bases, in that order; junction bases with no gene match: 11. Per the germline V gene, CDR1 is MGHRA and CDR2 is YSYEKL. The CDR3 has 17 residues. The DNA for the CDR3 is TGCGCCAGCAGCCACCCGGGACAGGGAGGGAGAGATCAGCCCCAGCATTTT. Its protein product is CASSHPGQGGRDQPQHF.

Only a few counts were recorded for this clone. The genes are TRBV6-6 and TRBJ2-7; 9 bases map to TRBD1. This CDR3 spans 16 amino acids. The V gene's germline CDR1 is MNHNY and CDR2 SVGAGI (reference sequence). The ends lost 5 bases at V and 4 bases at J; junction bases unmatched: 12. The CDR3 is CASSGGQGQGGYEQYF. The CDR3 region has the DNA TGTGCCAGCAGTGGGGGTCAGGGACAGGGCGGTTACGAGCAGTACTTC.

This chain uses TRBV25-1 with TRBJ2-2; D gene unclear. This CDR3 has 15 amino acids. V lost 0 bases and J lost 6, with 11 bases in between. Germline loops: CDR1 MGHDK, CDR2 SYGVNS. The CDR3 sequence: CASSEYLGMAGELFF. CDR3 nucleotide sequence: TGTGCCAGCAGTGAATATTTGGGGATGGCCGGGGAGCTGTTTTTT.

The chain has TRBV28 and TRBJ1-4, with D unresolved. CDR3 size: 13 residues. Trimming cost V 11 bases and J 7 bases, with 17 bases left between them. Germline V CDR1 and CDR2: MDHEN, SYDVKM. CDR3 sequence (DNA): TGTGCCTGCTCCGTGGTAAACGGTGAAAAACTGTTTTTT. Its protein product is CACSVVNGEKLFF. The complete variable domain, with remaining parts taken from reference TRBV28 and TRBJ1-4, reads DVKVTQSSRYLVKRTGEKVFLECVQDMDHENMFWYRQDPGLGLRLIYFSYDVKMKEKGDIPEGYSVSREKKERFSLILESASTNQTSMYLCACSVVNGEKLFFGSGTQLSVL.

This clone has a count of ten or more. The J gene is TRBJ2-3, the V gene TRBV25-1; 8 bases are shared with TRBD1. Germline V gene lookup returns CDR1 MGHDK and CDR2 SYGVNS. The CDR3 runs 16 residues. The V and J ends lost 5 bases and 0 bases, in that order; junction bases with no gene match: 7. The CDR3 protein is CASSQWTGTSTDTQYF. In nucleotides, the CDR3 is TGTGCCAGCAGTCAATGGACAGGGACTAGCACAGATACGCAGTATTTT.

CDR3 protein: CSVVVWGQETQYF. CDR3 nucleotides: TGCAGCGTTGTTGTTTGGGGCCAAGAGACCCAGTACTTC. This rearrangement joins TRBV29-1 to TRBJ2-5, with unresolved D. The CDR3 runs to 13 residues. Germline assignment: CDR1 SQVTM and CDR2 ANQGSEA. V shed 4 bases and J shed 1 base, with 10 bases lying between them.

The chain uses TRBV18 and TRBJ2-5; no definite D call. Germline V CDR1 and CDR2: KGHSH, LQKENI. V lost 3 bases to trimming and J lost 2 bases, with 7 bases between them. CDR3 length equals 13 residues. The CDR3 bases are TGTGCCAGCTCACCTGTCCTTCAAGAGACCCAGTACTTC. Encoded protein: CASSPVLQETQYF.

This clone was counted only a few times. This chain links TRBV7-8 with TRBJ1-5, with 8 positions matching TRBD1. Germline V gene data show CDR1 as SGHVS and CDR2 as FQNEAQ. J gave up 7 bases and V 5 bases, and 4 bases lay outside the gene matches. The CDR3 extends over 13 amino acids. The CDR3 loop reads CASSQGARQPQHF. The CDR3 DNA reads as TGTGCCAGCAGCCAGGGGGCGCGGCAGCCCCAGCATTTT.

J is TRBJ1-2 and V is TRBV15; 10 bases are shared with TRBD1. This CDR3 contains 17 residues. V shed 5 bases, J shed 7 bases, and the junction held 16 bases outside the gene matches. Germline V CDR1 and CDR2: LNHNV, YYDKDF (reference sequence). The CDR3: CATSSRGAGQGFGGYTF. The CDR3 coding sequence is TGTGCCACCAGCTCCCGTGGGGCGGGACAGGGGTTTGGTGGCTACACCTTC.

V usage is TRBV27 and J usage is TRBJ1-2; 9 bases fit TRBD1. The germline V gene has CDR1 MNHEY and CDR2 SMNVEV (reference sequence). The CDR3 is 15 residues long. The V segment lost 6 bases and the J segment 5 bases; nucleotides outside the gene matches: 10. CDR3 DNA: TGTGCCAGCAGAGGAACCCTCGGACAGGGGTATGGCTACACCTTC. Amino acids: CASRGTLGQGYGYTF.

The gene calls are TRBV9 and TRBJ1-1; perhaps TRBD1 as D (6 bases). Germline V lookup: CDR1 SGDLS, CDR2 YYNGEE. The CDR3 is 14 residues long. V gave up 4 bases and J gave up 0 bases, with 10 bases separating them. The CDR3: CASSPRTVNTEAFF. CDR3 in DNA: TGTGCCAGCAGCCCCCGGACAGTGAACACTGAAGCTTTCTTT.